What follows is one TCR beta chain and its context. The antigen is not known. Amplified regions were TCR beta CDR3 sequences from RNA transcripts. Researchers ran a first-round RT-PCR on the TCR CDR3 using the HTBI primer set. TCRdb independently ran MiXCR on the multiplex PCR reads; one entry per CDR3 protein. The sample yields 500,000 to 650,000 distinct CDR3 sequences, less than 15% seen once. The data derive from a study of T cells in Graves' hyperthyroidism and ophthalmopathy. In the study overall: Peripheral blood draws took place at initial diagnosis, ahead of any treatment.

Findings of the study overall: Most thyroid clonotypes expanded above 0.001 appeared in blood too.

In patients aged 18 to 65, hyperthyroidism was newly diagnosed, with duration under 2 months. An approximately 10 ml volume of fresh peripheral blood provided the PBMCs. Trimming cost V 2 bases and J 6 bases, with 19 bases left between them. Germline CDR1 and CDR2: SGHAT and FQNNGV. The CDR3 totals 16 residues. The TCR was taken from a woman aged 40 to 49 with Graves' hyperthyroidism. The source material was blood. The chain employs TRBV11-2 and TRBJ1-2, with a possible D match to TRBD1 (5 bases). As DNA, the CDR3 is TGTGCCAGCAGCTTAAAATCGGGTTCGGGACTTAATGGCTACACCTTC. It encodes CASSLKSGSGLNGYTF.